These 25 T cell receptor beta chains originate from one sample sequenced in a study of T cell changes during pregnancy in multiple sclerosis (dated by TCRdb to between 2018 and 2020). Libraries were made using the immunoSEQ multiplex PCR assay. TCRdb limited this immuneACCESS table to in-frame rearrangements with V and J called. A share of clones is missing; checked studies link under half to unresolved V genes, and the rest is unexplained. Here the sample has around 30,000 clones; about nine tenths occur a single time. The ten largest account for 3.5% to 4.5% of the sample. The specimen comprised CD8+ T cells from peripheral blood mononuclear cells, sampled in the second trimester of pregnancy. The receptors here all came from a female donor with multiple sclerosis, enrolled in a pregnancy study.

The rearrangement links TRBV11-2 to TRBJ2-1; D is possibly TRBD2 (5 bases). Germline lookup yields CDR1 SGHAT and CDR2 FQNNGV. V was cut by 5 bases and J by 0 bases, with 14 bases left in between. The CDR3 extends over 16 amino acids. For the CDR3, the DNA is TGTGCCAGCAGCGGGCACGGACTGAGCTCCTACAATGAGCAGTTCTTC. This translates into CASSGHGLSSYNEQFF.

The rearrangement links TRBV9 to TRBJ2-7, with unresolved D. CDR3 length equals 14 residues. The V gene's germline CDR1 is SGDLS and CDR2 YYNGEE. Trimming removed 0 bases at V and 6 bases at J, with 13 bases between. The CDR3 sequence: CASSVGPRSGEQYF. CDR3 bases: TGTGCCAGCAGCGTAGGTCCTAGATCGGGCGAGCAGTACTTC.

This chain joins TRBV9 and TRBJ1-2; 7 nucleotides line up with TRBD1. The CDR3 runs to 15 residues. Germline lookup yields CDR1 SGDLS and CDR2 YYNGEE. The V and J ends lost 0 bases and 5 bases, in that order; junction bases with no gene match: 7. This chain's CDR3 is CASSVGPGQSYGYTF. In nucleotides, the CDR3 is TGTGCCAGCAGCGTAGGCCCGGGACAGTCTTATGGCTACACCTTC.

The genes are TRBV4-1 and TRBJ2-1, with TRBD2 matching 9 bases. The germline V gene encodes CDR1 MGHRA and CDR2 YSYEKL. The trim removed 1 base at V and 3 bases at J, leaving 10 bases unmatched. The CDR3 is 18 residues long. DNA of the CDR3: TGCGCCAGCAGCCAAGCCCCCGGGACTAGCAAGGGCTACAATGAGCAGTTCTTC. Protein: CASSQAPGTSKGYNEQFF.

V is TRBV27 and J is TRBJ2-1; the D gene is possibly TRBD1 (6 bases). V was cut by 5 bases and J by 2 bases, with 22 bases left in between. CDR3 length: 18 residues. Germline V gene sequence: CDR1 MNHEY, CDR2 SMNVEV (reference sequence). The CDR3 DNA follows: TGTGCCAGCAGTCCCCCCCACCACAGGGTGACACCCTACAATGAGCAGTTCTTC. The encoded protein is CASSPPHHRVTPYNEQFF.

DNA for the CDR3: TGTGCCAGCAGTCAGACAGGGGGCCTTTACAATGAGCAGTTCTTC. Its translation is CASSQTGGLYNEQFF. The chain employs TRBV6-5 and TRBJ2-1, with 10 bases aligning to TRBD1. Germline values: CDR1 MNHEY, CDR2 SVGAGI. With 5 bases clipped from V and 4 bases from J, the junction kept 5 bases outside the gene matches. This CDR3 has 15 residues.

This rearrangement joins TRBV21-1 to TRBJ1-2; TRBD1, the D gene given by the table, was not confirmed from the DNA. TRBV21-1 is tagged as a pseudogene. The CDR3 length is 17 residues. The CDR3 here is CASSKWDRGWANYGYTF. As DNA, the CDR3 is TGTGCCAGCAGCAAATGGGACAGGGGGTGGGCTAACTATGGCTACACCTTC.

The gene calls are TRBV11-2 and TRBJ2-1; possibly TRBD2 for D (6 bases). CDR3 length equals 16 residues. Trimming removed 1 base from V and 0 bases from J, with 10 bases in between. CDR1 is SGHAT and CDR2 is FQNNGV in the germline V gene. CDR3 amino acids: CASSLVPTSSYNEQFF. The CDR3 DNA reads TGTGCCAGCAGCTTAGTTCCGACTAGCTCCTACAATGAGCAGTTCTTC.

This clone was seen just once. The rearrangement uses TRBV4-3 and TRBJ2-7; tentative D call: TRBD2 (6 bases). Trimming took off 0 bases at V and 2 bases at J, with 14 bases between the two ends. Germline lookup yields CDR1 LGHNA and CDR2 YSLEER. The CDR3 is made up of 16 amino acids. DNA of the CDR3: TGCGCCAGCAGCCAAGATGGGACGGGCGGGGCCTACGAGCAGTACTTC. Translating it yields CASSQDGTGGAYEQYF.

V and J are TRBV4-2 and TRBJ2-3; maybe TRBD1 (5 bases). CDR1 is LGHNA and CDR2 is YNFKEQ in the germline V gene. V dropped 0 bases and J dropped 6 bases, with 13 bases sitting between them. The length of the CDR3 is 15 residues. This chain's CDR3 is CASSQDRGVHDTQYF. DNA for the CDR3: TGTGCCAGCAGCCAAGATAGGGGTGTACACGATACGCAGTATTTT.

This rearrangement joins TRBV5-5 to TRBJ1-2, with D perhaps matching TRBD1 (5 bases). The germline V gene encodes CDR1 SGHKS and CDR2 YYEKEE (reference sequence). The CDR3 has 15 residues. V lost 0 bases, J lost 1 base, and 10 bases lay in between. Here the CDR3 DNA reads TGTGCCAGCAGCTTGGCTGTACAGGTTAACTATGGCTACACCTTC. This gives the protein CASSLAVQVNYGYTF.

This sequence joins TRBV4-1 and TRBJ2-1, with TRBD2 matching 12 bases. This CDR3 region has 15 residues. Germline loops: CDR1 MGHRA, CDR2 YSYEKL. J gave up 12 bases and V 0 bases, and 6 bases lay outside the gene matches. CDR3 protein: CASSQDGLAGTGQFF. CDR3 sequence (DNA): TGCGCCAGCAGCCAAGACGGACTAGCGGGAACTGGGCAGTTCTTC.

The J gene is TRBJ2-1, the V gene TRBV11-2, with D hard to call. The V gene lost 1 base and the J gene lost 4 bases, with 5 bases spanning the gap. The CDR3 has 13 amino acids. The germline V gene has CDR1 SGHAT and CDR2 FQNNGV. This chain's CDR3 is CASSLARYNEQFF. CDR3 DNA sequence: TGTGCCAGCAGCTTAGCGCGATACAATGAGCAGTTCTTC.

J is TRBJ2-1 and V is TRBV7-9; D possibly corresponds to TRBD1 (6 bases). This CDR3 has 16 residues. Trimming took 5 bases from V and 6 from J, leaving 20 bases between them. Germline loops: CDR1 SEHNR, CDR2 FQNEAQ (reference sequence). This CDR3 reads CASSPQTGHRSNEQFF. The CDR3, as DNA: TGTGCCAGCAGCCCGCAAACGGGACATAGATCCAATGAGCAGTTCTTC.

J is TRBJ1-2 and V is TRBV2; D remains unclear. The germline V gene has CDR1 SNHLY and CDR2 FYNNEI. V was pared by 1 base and J by 7 bases, with 13 bases between. The CDR3 spans 14 residues. Written as DNA, the CDR3 is TGTGCCAGCAGTGAAGAGCGGGGATCCTTTGGCTACACCTTC. It specifies CASSEERGSFGYTF.

The chain joins TRBV11-2 to TRBJ1-2, with TRBD1 matching over 8 bases. CDR3 length: 14 residues. Germline CDR1 and CDR2: SGHAT and FQNNGV. J gave up 5 bases and V 5 bases, and 7 bases lay outside the gene matches. The CDR3 coding sequence is TGTGCCAGCAGCCCCGACAGGGGATGGTATGGCTACACCTTC. Amino acids: CASSPDRGWYGYTF.

This chain links TRBV6-1 with TRBJ1-5, with 7 bases matching TRBD1. The germline V gene encodes CDR1 MNHNS and CDR2 SASEGT. Germline trimming cut 1 base from V and 5 bases from J; bases unmatched to any gene: 5. This CDR3 has 15 residues. The chain's CDR3 is CASSEVLGGHQPQHF. DNA for the CDR3: TGTGCCAGCAGTGAAGTTTTAGGGGGCCATCAGCCCCAGCATTTT.

There are a few counts of this clone. The chain has TRBV10-3 and TRBJ2-2; 7 nucleotides line up with TRBD2. Looked up from germline, CDR1 is ENHRY and CDR2 is SYGVKD. With V trimmed by 8 bases and J by 1 base, 1 base remained unmatched. The CDR3 loop spans 13 amino acids. This chain's CDR3 is CAIASGNTGELFF. The CDR3 DNA reads as TGTGCCATCGCTAGCGGGAACACCGGGGAGCTGTTTTTT.

This sequence joins TRBV11-2 and TRBJ1-2; unclear D gene. In germline, CDR1 is SGHAT, CDR2 FQNNGV. V was cut by 0 bases and J by 6 bases, with 14 bases left in between. There are 15 residues in the CDR3. The CDR3 protein is CASSLEWSGRDGYTF. The DNA of the CDR3 is TGTGCCAGCAGCTTAGAGTGGTCTGGGAGGGATGGCTACACCTTC.

The chain combines TRBV7-9 with TRBJ2-3; D call uncertain. V gave up 6 bases and J gave up 0 bases, with 10 bases separating them. CDR1 and CDR2 from the germline V gene are SEHNR and FQNEAQ (reference sequence). The CDR3 sequence is 14 residues long. The CDR3 nucleotides are TGTGCCAGCAGGCGGTCCGGAAGCACAGATACGCAGTATTTT. It is translated as CASRRSGSTDTQYF.

The V gene is TRBV11-3, the J gene TRBJ2-2; perhaps TRBD1 as D (6 bases). The germline gives CDR1 SGHNT, CDR2 YENEEA. The CDR3 loop spans 18 amino acids. V was shortened by 3 bases and J by 0 bases, with 17 bases between the two germline ends. The DNA of the CDR3 is TGTGCCAGCAGCTTCGCATCATACAGGGACACGAACACCGGGGAGCTGTTTTTT. It is translated as CASSFASYRDTNTGELFF.

CDR3: CASSPIGGSKDTQYF. CDR3 bases: TGTGCCAGCAGCCCGATAGGCGGGAGTAAGGATACGCAGTATTTT. This chain joins TRBV7-6 and TRBJ2-3; 7 nucleotides agree with TRBD2. V trimming: 5 bases; J trimming: 6 bases; junction bases outside the gene matches: 11. CDR1 SGHVS and CDR2 FNYEAQ come from the germline V gene. The CDR3 is 15 amino acids. Based on the CDR3 plus reference TRBV7-6 and TRBJ2-3, the full variable domain is GAGVSQSPRYKVTKRGQDVALRCDPISGHVSLYWYRQALGQGPEFLTYFNYEAQQDKSGLPNDRFSAERPEGSISTLTIQRTEQRDSAMYRCASSPIGGSKDTQYFGPGTRLTVL.

The chain is built from TRBV28 and TRBJ2-1; 9 bases are shared with TRBD2. Germline assignment: CDR1 MDHEN and CDR2 SYDVKM. The CDR3 loop spans 17 amino acids. V shed 2 bases and J 4 bases; nucleotides not matched to a gene: 9. The CDR3 bases are TGTGCCAGCAGTTTACGATCGGGACTAGCTGGGTACAATGAGCAGTTCTTC. Protein sequence: CASSLRSGLAGYNEQFF. Variable domain in full (rest from reference TRBV28 and TRBJ2-1): DVKVTQSSRYLVKRTGEKVFLECVQDMDHENMFWYRQDPGLGLRLIYFSYDVKMKEKGDIPEGYSVSREKKERFSLILESASTNQTSMYLCASSLRSGLAGYNEQFFGPGTRLTVL.

The V and J genes are TRBV6-6 and TRBJ1-1, with D tentatively TRBD1 (5 bases). There are 14 residues in the CDR3. With 6 bases removed from V and 11 bases from J, the gap between germline ends came to 22 bases. Germline-derived CDR1 and CDR2 are MNHNY and SVGAGI (reference sequence). CDR3 amino acids: CASRNMDGGFGAFF. The CDR3 DNA reads TGTGCCAGCAGAAATATGGACGGGGGGTTTGGTGCTTTCTTT.

The rearrangement links TRBV5-4 to TRBJ2-3; TRBD1 matches 7 bases. This CDR3 has 16 amino acids. The V segment lost 4 bases and the J segment 2 bases; nucleotides outside the gene matches: 10. The germline gives CDR1 SGHNT, CDR2 YYREEE (reference sequence). CDR3 loop: CASSPRTGGDTDTQYF. CDR3 nucleotide sequence: TGTGCCAGCAGCCCTCGGACAGGCGGTGACACAGATACGCAGTATTTT.